The 31 T cell receptor beta chains below all came from one sample that was sequenced in a study of CD8 T cells in Susac syndrome. Random hexamers were used to reverse transcribe the RNA input (about 0.5 to 1 ug). TCRdb fed the immunoSEQ multiplex PCR reads into MiXCR, producing one record per CDR3 protein. Here the sample spans about 110,000 distinct CDR3 sequences, 96% being singletons. Sequencing used CD4+ T cells from PBMCs. The receptor set was obtained from a human donor in good health.

V and J are TRBV3-1 and TRBJ1-5; D unresolved. This CDR3 has 15 residues. V lost 6 bases and J lost 4, with 16 bases in between. Germline V gene data show CDR1 as LGHDT and CDR2 as YNNKEL (reference sequence). Here the CDR3 DNA reads TGTGCCAGCAGTACAGAGGGTCGCGAAAATCAGCCCCAGCATTTT. Translated: CASSTEGRENQPQHF.

This chain joins TRBV5-1 and TRBJ1-1; 8 nucleotides agree with TRBD1. The trim removed 3 bases at V and 3 bases at J, leaving 7 bases unmatched. The CDR3 sequence is 15 residues long. Germline CDR1 is SGHRS and CDR2 is YFSETQ. CDR3 sequence (DNA): TGCGCCAGCAGCTCCCTAGACAGGGGAGACACTGAAGCTTTCTTT. Its translation: CASSSLDRGDTEAFF.

The rearrangement joins TRBV20-1 to TRBJ2-7, with 11 nucleotides matching TRBD1. Germline assignment: CDR1 DFQATT and CDR2 SNEGSKA (reference sequence). CDR3 length: 14 residues. Trimming removed 3 bases from V and 0 bases from J; junction bases left unmatched: 1. This chain's CDR3 is CSARGTGGSYEQYF. The CDR3 DNA sequence: TGCAGTGCTAGGGGGACAGGGGGCTCCTACGAGCAGTACTTC.

The genes are TRBV30 and TRBJ1-5; no firm D call. V shed 3 bases and J shed 7 bases, with 16 bases lying between them. Per germline, CDR1 GTSNPN and CDR2 SVGIG (reference sequence). The CDR3 contains 14 residues. CDR3 DNA: TGTGCCTGGAGCGAGGGTGGCGCAGGACAGCCCCAGCATTTT. Translating it yields CAWSEGGAGQPQHF.

This clonotype was counted once. The chain uses TRBV7-2 and TRBJ2-1; D is unresolved. Germline loops: CDR1 SGHTA, CDR2 FQGNSA. Trimming cost V 5 bases and J 15 bases, with 17 bases left between them. This CDR3 has 12 residues. The CDR3 protein is CASSNPRTQAFF. The CDR3 nucleotides read TGTGCCAGCAGCAATCCCCGGACCCAGGCGTTCTTC.

The rearrangement joins TRBV25-1 to TRBJ2-6, with 12 positions matching TRBD2. This CDR3 is 17 amino acids long. The germline CDR1 and CDR2 sequences are MGHDK and SYGVNS. V was clipped by 4 bases and J by 3 bases; unmatched bases: 4. The CDR3 coding sequence is TGTGCCAGCAGTGGGACTAGCGGGATAGTTGGGGCCAACGTCCTGACTTTC. This sequence encodes CASSGTSGIVGANVLTF.

In DNA, the CDR3 is TGTGCCAGCATCAAGAGTTTGGGGGGAAACACTGAAGCTTTCTTT. Protein sequence: CASIKSLGGNTEAFF. The rearrangement uses TRBV3-1 and TRBJ1-1; the D gene is possibly TRBD1 (5 bases). CDR1 LGHDT and CDR2 YNNKEL come from the germline V gene (reference sequence). The V end lost 7 bases, the J end lost 2 bases, and 17 bases lay between the germline ends. This CDR3 contains 15 residues.

The chain employs TRBV4-2 and TRBJ1-6, with D tentatively TRBD1 (6 bases). The CDR3 is made up of 15 amino acids. Deletions cut 0 bases from V and 9 bases from J, with 12 bases between. Germline V lookup: CDR1 LGHNA, CDR2 YNFKEQ. CDR3 loop: CASSQDWGLGSPLHF. As DNA, the CDR3 is TGTGCCAGCAGCCAAGACTGGGGGCTTGGTTCACCCCTCCACTTT.

This clonotype has a single count. The chain has TRBV7-9 and TRBJ2-1; D might be TRBD1 or TRBD2, each matching 6 bases. The CDR3 extends over 17 amino acids. The V end was cut by 3 bases, the J end by 8 bases, with 23 bases between. Germline V lookup: CDR1 SEHNR, CDR2 FQNEAQ (reference sequence). Here the CDR3 reads CASSFWGWGAPQYEQFF. CDR3 in DNA: TGTGCCAGCAGCTTCTGGGGATGGGGGGCCCCTCAATATGAGCAGTTCTTC.

This chain uses TRBV6-6 with TRBJ2-5; TRBD1 might be the D (6 bases). Germline CDR1 reads MNHNY; CDR2 reads SVGAGI (reference sequence). Trimming took off 6 bases at V and 4 bases at J, with 18 bases between the two ends. The CDR3 is made up of 15 amino acids. CDR3 residues: CASRGLQGVGETQYF. CDR3 nucleotides: TGTGCCAGCAGGGGTTTACAGGGCGTGGGAGAGACCCAGTACTTC.

This chain joins TRBV5-4 and TRBJ2-2; 12 bases are shared with TRBD2. The CDR3 runs to 17 residues. The V gene end was trimmed by 4 bases and the J gene end by 4 bases; junction bases not matched to a gene: 8. The germline V gene has CDR1 SGHNT and CDR2 YYREEE (reference sequence). The CDR3 sequence: CASSAMTSGSVTGELFF. In DNA form, the CDR3 reads TGTGCCAGCAGCGCCATGACTAGCGGGAGTGTCACCGGGGAGCTGTTTTTT.

The chain joins TRBV23-1 to TRBJ1-1, with TRBD1 as a possible D gene (5 bases). TRBV23-1 is marked as an open reading frame, function uncertain. This CDR3 is built from 12 residues. Trimming cost V 4 bases and J 5 bases, with 8 bases left between them. The CDR3: CASSPEGTEAFF. CDR3 DNA: TGCGCCAGCAGTCCCGAGGGGACTGAAGCTTTCTTT.

The chain carries TRBV5-1 and TRBJ2-1; 9 positions agree with TRBD1. CDR1 SGHRS and CDR2 YFSETQ come from the germline V gene. Trimming at V came to 3 bases and at J to 9 bases, leaving 7 bases not matched to a gene. CDR3 length equals 14 residues. CDR3 protein: CASSSGTGSGEQFF. The DNA of the CDR3 is TGCGCCAGCAGCTCCGGGACAGGGTCGGGTGAGCAGTTCTTC.

The chain is built from TRBV6-5 and TRBJ2-1; TRBD2 matches at 14 bases. J lost 10 bases, V lost 5 bases, and 4 bases had no gene match. Germline V lookup: CDR1 MNHEY, CDR2 SVGAGI. The CDR3 is 14 residues long. CDR3 residues: CASSRGLAGDEQFF. CDR3 in DNA: TGTGCCAGCAGTCGGGGACTAGCGGGAGACGAGCAGTTCTTC.

This clonotype occurred once. The rearrangement links TRBV24-1 to TRBJ2-2; D perhaps matches TRBD1 (8 bases). Trimming shortened V by 3 bases and J by 3 bases, and 13 bases separated the two germline ends. The CDR3 is 16 amino acids. Germline V gene sequence: CDR1 KGHDR, CDR2 SFDVKD. The CDR3 spells CATSDNTGGDTGELFF. The CDR3 DNA follows: TGTGCCACCAGTGATAACACAGGGGGGGACACCGGGGAGCTGTTTTTT.

This chain connects TRBV19 to TRBJ2-1; TRBD2 is a possible D gene (7 bases). V was cut by 8 bases and J by 11 bases, with 19 bases left in between. This CDR3 is 13 amino acids long. Germline V gives CDR1 LNHDA, CDR2 SQIVND (reference sequence). The CDR3 sequence: CASSLEGGTKQFF. CDR3 sequence (DNA): TGTGCCAGTTCTCTGGAGGGGGGGACTAAGCAGTTCTTC.

The chain joins TRBV4-2 to TRBJ2-5; a weak D match, TRBD1 (6 bases). V dropped 1 base and J dropped 4 bases, with 13 bases sitting between them. CDR1 LGHNA and CDR2 YNFKEQ come from the germline V gene. This CDR3 has 15 amino acids. The CDR3 coding sequence is TGTGCCAGCAGCCAAGGTCTGGGCAGGGGAGAGACCCAGTACTTC. Translating gives CASSQGLGRGETQYF.

The chain carries TRBV7-3 and TRBJ1-3; TRBD1 might be the D (6 bases). V was trimmed by 2 bases and J by 0 bases, leaving 8 bases between them. Germline loops: CDR1 SGHTA, CDR2 FQGTGA. The CDR3 is made up of 15 amino acids. CDR3 DNA sequence: TGTGCCAGCAGCTTAGGGGGGCACTCTGGAAACACCATATATTTT. Translating gives CASSLGGHSGNTIYF.

J is TRBJ2-5 and V is TRBV7-9, with 7 bases aligning to TRBD1. This CDR3 comprises 15 residues. Trimming removed 4 bases from V and 3 bases from J; junction bases left unmatched: 8. Germline V gives CDR1 SEHNR, CDR2 FQNEAQ (reference sequence). CDR3 in DNA: TGTGCCAGCAGCTCCAACAGGGGTCAGGAAGAGACCCAGTACTTC. Its protein is CASSSNRGQEETQYF.

This clonotype has only one observation. The chain combines TRBV12-3 or TRBV12-4 with TRBJ2-7; maybe TRBD1 (6 bases). The CDR3 totals 13 residues. V lost 6 bases to trimming and J lost 7 bases, with 16 bases between them. The CDR3 DNA reads as TGTGCCAGCAGCCCTAAACAGGGTGGAGAGCAGTACTTC. Protein: CASSPKQGGEQYF.

The chain carries TRBV20-1 and TRBJ1-2; no definite D call. Germline V CDR1 and CDR2: DFQATT, SNEGSKA (reference sequence). Deletions cut 3 bases from V and 3 bases from J, with 14 bases between. The CDR3 consists of 14 residues. CDR3 protein: CSARPPPADYGYTF. DNA of the CDR3: TGCAGTGCTAGGCCTCCCCCAGCTGACTATGGCTACACCTTC.

The chain employs TRBV7-6 and TRBJ1-6; 8 nucleotides match TRBD1. The CDR3 is 15 amino acids. Looked up from germline, CDR1 is SGHVS and CDR2 is FNYEAQ. The V gene end was trimmed by 8 bases and the J gene end by 10 bases; junction bases not matched to a gene: 13. This CDR3 reads CASGGYDRGRSPLHF. For the CDR3, the DNA is TGTGCCAGCGGAGGTTATGACAGGGGCCGCTCACCCCTCCACTTT.

The chain employs TRBV10-3 and TRBJ2-2, with 14 bases fitting TRBD2. CDR3 length equals 18 residues. From germline, CDR1 is ENHRY and CDR2 SYGVKD. Trimming took 7 bases from V and 6 from J; bases not matched to a gene: 13. In DNA, the CDR3 is TGTGCCATCACCGCCCAGACTAGCGGGAGGGCCGTAGCCGGGGAGCTGTTTTTT. It codes for CAITAQTSGRAVAGELFF.

The chain recombines TRBV6-5 with TRBJ1-2; D is uncertain. Trimming took off 4 bases at V and 8 bases at J, with 11 bases between the two ends. There are 12 residues in the CDR3. From germline, CDR1 is MNHEY and CDR2 SVGAGI. The chain's CDR3 is CASSSLLRGYTF. CDR3 bases: TGTGCCAGCAGTTCTCTCCTACGCGGCTACACCTTC.

CDR3 region: CASSVTGGTSYEQYF. The CDR3 region has the DNA TGCGCCAGCAGCGTTACAGGGGGCACGTCCTACGAGCAGTACTTC. This chain connects TRBV5-1 to TRBJ2-7; TRBD1 matches at 9 bases. From germline, CDR1 is SGHRS and CDR2 YFSETQ. The length of the CDR3 is 15 residues. Trimming took 4 bases from V and 1 from J; bases not matched to a gene: 6.

CDR3 DNA sequence: TGTGCCAGCAGTTTAAGGGGGATAGCTGGAAACACCATATATTTT. It translates to CASSLRGIAGNTIYF. This chain connects TRBV28 to TRBJ1-3, with a tentative D call TRBD1 (6 bases). Germline V CDR1 and CDR2: MDHEN, SYDVKM. The CDR3 spans 15 residues. V lost 2 bases and J 2 bases, leaving 10 bases between the germline ends.

This chain links TRBV4-3 with TRBJ2-3, with 14 bases lining up with TRBD2. V trimming: 4 bases; J trimming: 6 bases; junction bases outside the gene matches: 6. The CDR3 runs to 16 residues. CDR1 and CDR2 (germline): LGHNA, YSLEER. As DNA, the CDR3 is TGCGCCAGCAGCCCGCGACTAGCGGGAGGGCCTGATACGCAGTATTTT. Protein: CASSPRLAGGPDTQYF.

The J gene is TRBJ2-1, the V gene TRBV5-1; the D is unclear. The CDR3 is 13 residues long. Germline V gene sequence: CDR1 SGHRS, CDR2 YFSETQ. Trimming removed 0 bases from V and 6 bases from J, with 7 bases in between. The DNA for the CDR3 is TGCGCCAGCAGCTTGGTCGACCGCAATGAGCAGTTCTTC. It is translated as CASSLVDRNEQFF.

The chain couples TRBV29-1 to TRBJ2-2; D unresolved. There are 15 residues in the CDR3. The germline V and J ends were trimmed by 7 bases and 6 bases, with 21 bases remaining between them. Looked up from germline, CDR1 is SQVTM and CDR2 is ANQGSEA. CDR3 sequence reads: CSATRSIGKSGELFF. DNA of the CDR3: TGCAGCGCCACGCGATCGATTGGGAAGTCCGGGGAGCTGTTTTTT.

The count of this clonotype is one. The chain is built from TRBV19 and TRBJ2-3; 11 nucleotides align to TRBD2. CDR1 LNHDA and CDR2 SQIVND come from the germline V gene (reference sequence). V trimming: 5 bases; J trimming: 6 bases; junction bases outside the gene matches: 7. CDR3 size: 15 residues. The chain's CDR3 is CASSAVAGGPDTQYF. As DNA, the CDR3 is TGTGCCAGTAGTGCGGTAGCGGGGGGGCCTGATACGCAGTATTTT.

The chain recombines TRBV20-1 with TRBJ1-4; D not resolved. Germline loops: CDR1 DFQATT, CDR2 SNEGSKA (reference sequence). Trimming stripped 3 bases from V and 0 bases from J, with 8 bases between. The CDR3 extends over 14 amino acids. The chain's CDR3 is CSARKPATNEKLFF. CDR3 bases: TGCAGTGCTAGGAAGCCGGCAACTAATGAAAAACTGTTTTTT.